This T cell receptor (beta chain) was documented in a study of T cell changes during pregnancy in multiple sclerosis. This table comes from immunoSEQ multiplex PCR, and its TCRdb copy is limited to in-frame clones, with some not included. This sample has around 59,000 clones, with 85% to 95% found just once. CDR3 length equals 16 residues. The germline gives CDR1 SGHTA, CDR2 FQGNSA. Trimming took 2 bases from V and 5 from J; bases not matched to a gene: 7. The sequencing used peripheral blood, collected in the first trimester of pregnancy. The TCR was taken from a female donor with multiple sclerosis, enrolled in a pregnancy study. The J gene is TRBJ2-3, the V gene TRBV7-2; 10 bases line up with TRBD2. CDR3 in DNA: TGTGCCAGCAGCTTATTACAGCGGGGGGGTGGAGATACGCAGTATTTT. Its protein product is CASSLLQRGGGDTQYF.